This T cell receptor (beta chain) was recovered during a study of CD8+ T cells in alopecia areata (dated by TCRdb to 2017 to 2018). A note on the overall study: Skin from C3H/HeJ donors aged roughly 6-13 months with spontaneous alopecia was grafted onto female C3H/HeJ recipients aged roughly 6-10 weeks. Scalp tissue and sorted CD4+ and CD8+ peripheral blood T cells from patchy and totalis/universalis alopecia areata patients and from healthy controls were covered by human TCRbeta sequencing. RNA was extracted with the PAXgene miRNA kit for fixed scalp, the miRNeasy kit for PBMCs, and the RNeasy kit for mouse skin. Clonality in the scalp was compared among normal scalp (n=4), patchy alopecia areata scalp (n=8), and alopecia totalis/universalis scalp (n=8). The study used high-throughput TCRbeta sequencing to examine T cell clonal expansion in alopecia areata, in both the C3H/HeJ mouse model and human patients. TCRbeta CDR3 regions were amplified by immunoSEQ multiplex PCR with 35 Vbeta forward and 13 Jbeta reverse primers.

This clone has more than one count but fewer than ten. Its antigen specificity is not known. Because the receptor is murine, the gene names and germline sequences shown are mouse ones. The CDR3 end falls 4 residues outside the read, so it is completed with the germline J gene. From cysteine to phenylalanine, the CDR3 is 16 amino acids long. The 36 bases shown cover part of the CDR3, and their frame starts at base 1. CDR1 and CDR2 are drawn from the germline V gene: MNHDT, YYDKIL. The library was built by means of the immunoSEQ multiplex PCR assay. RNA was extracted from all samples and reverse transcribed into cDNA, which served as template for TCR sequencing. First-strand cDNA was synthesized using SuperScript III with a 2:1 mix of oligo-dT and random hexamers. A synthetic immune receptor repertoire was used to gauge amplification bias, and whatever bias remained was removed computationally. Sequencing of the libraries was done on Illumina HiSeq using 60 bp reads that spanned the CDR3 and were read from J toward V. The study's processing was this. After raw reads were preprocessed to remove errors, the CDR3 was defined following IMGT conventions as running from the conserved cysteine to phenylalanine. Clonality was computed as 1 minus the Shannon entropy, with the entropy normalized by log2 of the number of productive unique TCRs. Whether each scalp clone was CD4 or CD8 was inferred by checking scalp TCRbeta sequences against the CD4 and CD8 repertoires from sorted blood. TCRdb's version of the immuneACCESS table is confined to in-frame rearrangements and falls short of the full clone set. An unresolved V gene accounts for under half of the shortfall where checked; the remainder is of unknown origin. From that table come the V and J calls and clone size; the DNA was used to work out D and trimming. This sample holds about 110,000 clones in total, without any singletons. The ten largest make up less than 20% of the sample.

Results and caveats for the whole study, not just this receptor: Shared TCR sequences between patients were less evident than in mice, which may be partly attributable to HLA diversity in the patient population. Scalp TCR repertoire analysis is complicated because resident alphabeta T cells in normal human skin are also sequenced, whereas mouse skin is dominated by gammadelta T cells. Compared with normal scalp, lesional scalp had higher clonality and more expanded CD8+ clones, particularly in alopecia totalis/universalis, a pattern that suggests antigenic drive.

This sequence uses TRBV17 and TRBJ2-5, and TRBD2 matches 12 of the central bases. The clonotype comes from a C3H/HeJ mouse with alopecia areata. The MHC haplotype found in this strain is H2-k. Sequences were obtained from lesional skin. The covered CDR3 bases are TGTGCTAGCAGTAGAAGACTGGGGGGGCGCGAAGAC. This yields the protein CASSRRLGGRED. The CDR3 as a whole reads CASSRRLGGREDTQYF.